This T cell receptor beta chain derives from a study of neoadjuvant nivolumab and ipilimumab in lung cancer. The overall study: The combination arm added day-1 ipilimumab 1 mg/kg to nivolumab 3 mg/kg on days 1, 15, 29. Regarding the study as a whole: Only two of four nivolumab-treated tumors gained richness and clonality by surgery. Pretherapy blood TCR richness correlated positively with resected tumor richness.

The assay was immunoSEQ multiplex PCR, and TCRdb's table has in-frame clones only and misses some. The table lists 10,000 to 15,000 clones, approximately 94% of them singletons. About this clone: Its antigen is unidentified.

CDR3 length equals 14 residues. V lost 8 bases to trimming and J lost 0 bases; unmatched junction nucleotides: 5. CDR1 and CDR2 (germline): SGHRS, YFSETQ. The sequence derives from an adult with non-small cell lung cancer. The starting material was peripheral blood, obtained after neoadjuvant nivolumab, alone or with ipilimumab, at or shortly before surgery. The chain links TRBV5-1 to TRBJ2-3; 8 bases match TRBD2. The CDR3 sequence: CASLLAESTDTQYF. CDR3 bases: TGCGCCAGTTTACTAGCGGAGAGCACAGATACGCAGTATTTT.